These T cell receptor beta chains were read from a single sample in a study of blood T cell repertoires in COVID-19. The table came from immunoSEQ multiplex PCR; TCRdb's copy has only in-frame clones and leaves some out. The data hold 90,000 to 100,000 clones, with about 85% observed a single time. The sample taken for sequencing was peripheral blood. The receptors shown here come from a human donor in a cohort sampled during active COVID-19. The conserved cysteine and the conserved F or W are not part of the CDR3 here.

v_call	j_call	cdr3_aa
TRBV4-1	TRBJ1-1	ASSQDRANTEAF
TRBV7-9	TRBJ2-5	ASSPTEYQETQY
TRBV27	TRBJ2-4	ASSLTPGVAKNIQY
TRBV19	TRBJ2-3	ASAGPYTQY
TRBV7-2	TRBJ1-2	ASSNGQGVGYGYT
TRBV7-3	TRBJ2-1	ASSLGPRGNEQF
TRBV28	TRBJ2-5	ASTSLRQKQETQY
TRBV28	TRBJ2-7	ASSIRRQGAYEQY
TRBV10-3	TRBJ2-3	AISERTSGAGNTQY
TRBV5-1	TRBJ1-4	ASNDGANEKLF
TRBV29-1	TRBJ1-2	SVGGRGASGYT
TRBV6-5	TRBJ2-1	ASSLSGSVNEQF
TRBV5-1	TRBJ1-6	ASSSGQGDDNSPLH
TRBV6-6	TRBJ2-1	ASSHTSSGTSGRAGV
TRBV4-3	TRBJ1-1	ASSQGGGITEAF
TRBV4-1	TRBJ2-7	ASSVYPPGQEYEQY
TRBV14	TRBJ2-1	ASSQEQAGAWDEQF
TRBV9	TRBJ1-6	ASSGLQGVGPLH
TRBV7-3	TRBJ2-3	ASSPKGTSGASTDTQY
TRBV5-4	TRBJ1-4	ASSLVAQGDEKLF
TRBV12-5	TRBJ2-1	ASGLVQNNEQF
TRBV11-2	TRBJ2-2	ASSLVRTGELF
TRBV30	TRBJ2-7	AWNAGGGYEQY
TRBV28	TRBJ2-7	ASTQGGEQY
TRBV14	TRBJ1-2	ASSQAVAGVGYT
TRBV5-6	TRBJ2-3	ASSAHLLATRPDTQY
TRBV7-2	TRBJ2-3	ASSWQTGGPTDTQY
TRBV5-4	TRBJ2-1	ASSFSGGSYNEQF
TRBV6-2/TRBV6-3	TRBJ1-1	ASSLQGMNTEAF
TRBV5-1	TRBJ2-5	ASSPSGKETQY
TRBV14	TRBJ2-7	ASSLTGTGVEYEQY
TRBV4-3	TRBJ2-3	ASSRQTGITDTQY
TRBV7-9	TRBJ1-4	ASSLEGRTYEKLF
TRBV5-1	TRBJ2-5	ASSLMGGLAGPQETQY
TRBV9	TRBJ1-2	ASSGVQGARSNYGYT
TRBV5-1	TRBJ1-1	ASSSRQGGEAF
TRBV14	TRBJ2-7	ASSFTGTAYEQY
TRBV19	TRBJ1-5	ATNTGEAGNQPQH
TRBV5-1	TRBJ2-3	ASSLGTSATDTQY
TRBV4-2	TRBJ1-6	AGSHQTRGLNSPLH
TRBV20-1	TRBJ1-1	SARLNTEAF
TRBV10-3	TRBJ2-7	AISEFRRAYEQY
TRBV9	TRBJ1-5	ASSVEGVRPQH